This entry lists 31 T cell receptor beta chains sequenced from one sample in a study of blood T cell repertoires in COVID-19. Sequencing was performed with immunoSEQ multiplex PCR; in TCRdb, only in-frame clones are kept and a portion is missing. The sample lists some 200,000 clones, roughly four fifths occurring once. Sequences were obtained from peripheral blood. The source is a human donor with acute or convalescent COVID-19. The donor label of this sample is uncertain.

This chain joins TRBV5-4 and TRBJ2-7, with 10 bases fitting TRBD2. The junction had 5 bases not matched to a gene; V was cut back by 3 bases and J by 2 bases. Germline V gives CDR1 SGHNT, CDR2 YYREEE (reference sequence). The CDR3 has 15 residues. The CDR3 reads CASSYRGTSAYEQYF. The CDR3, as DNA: TGTGCCAGCAGCTACCGTGGGACTAGCGCCTACGAGCAGTACTTC.

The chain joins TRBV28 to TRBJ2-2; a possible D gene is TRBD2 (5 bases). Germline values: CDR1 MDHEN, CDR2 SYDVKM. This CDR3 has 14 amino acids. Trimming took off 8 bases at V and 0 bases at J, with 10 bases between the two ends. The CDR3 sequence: CASRGGSNTGELFF. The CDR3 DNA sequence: TGTGCCAGCCGTGGCGGGTCGAACACCGGGGAGCTGTTTTTT.

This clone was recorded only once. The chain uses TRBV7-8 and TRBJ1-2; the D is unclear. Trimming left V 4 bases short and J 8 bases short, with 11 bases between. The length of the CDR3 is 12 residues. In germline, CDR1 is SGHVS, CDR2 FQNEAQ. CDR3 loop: CASSSHPPGYTF. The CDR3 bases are TGTGCCAGCAGCTCCCATCCCCCCGGCTACACCTTC.

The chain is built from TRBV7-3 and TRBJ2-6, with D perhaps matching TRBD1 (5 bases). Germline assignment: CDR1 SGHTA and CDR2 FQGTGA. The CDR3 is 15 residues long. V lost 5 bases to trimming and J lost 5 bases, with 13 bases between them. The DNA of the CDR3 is TGTGCCAGCAGCCTTTCAGACAGCAGGGCCAACGTCCTGACTTTC. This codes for CASSLSDSRANVLTF.

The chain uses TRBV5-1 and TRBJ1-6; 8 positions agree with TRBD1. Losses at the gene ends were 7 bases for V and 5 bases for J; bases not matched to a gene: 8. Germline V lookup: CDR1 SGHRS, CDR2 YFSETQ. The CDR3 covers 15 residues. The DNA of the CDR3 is TGCGCCAGCCGTCAGGGGGCAGAAGATAATTCACCCCTCCACTTT. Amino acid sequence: CASRQGAEDNSPLHF.

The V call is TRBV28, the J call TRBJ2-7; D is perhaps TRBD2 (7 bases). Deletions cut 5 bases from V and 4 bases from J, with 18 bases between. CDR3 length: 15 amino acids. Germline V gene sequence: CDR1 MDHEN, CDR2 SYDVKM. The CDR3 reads CASSPPGGRRYEQYF. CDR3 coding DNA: TGTGCCAGCAGTCCCCCGGGGGGCCGTCGATACGAGCAGTACTTC.

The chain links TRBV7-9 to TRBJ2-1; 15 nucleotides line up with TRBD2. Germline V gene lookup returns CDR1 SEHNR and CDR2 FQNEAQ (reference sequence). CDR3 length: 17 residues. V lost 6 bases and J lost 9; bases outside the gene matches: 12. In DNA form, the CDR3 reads TGTGCCAGCAGACCGGGACTAGCGGGAGGTGTACTGAGTGAGCAGTTCTTC. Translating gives CASRPGLAGGVLSEQFF. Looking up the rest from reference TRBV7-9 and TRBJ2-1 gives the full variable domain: DTGVSQNPRHKITKRGQNVTFRCDPISEHNRLYWYRQTLGQGPEFLTYFQNEAQLEKSRLLSDRFSAERPKGSFSTLEIQRTEQGDSAMYLCASRPGLAGGVLSEQFFGPGTRLTVL.

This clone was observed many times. The CDR3 DNA sequence: TGTGCCAGCAGTGAAGCGCGGGCTGGGGAGACCCAGTACTTC. Encoded protein: CASSEARAGETQYF. This chain uses TRBV2 with TRBJ2-5, with D possibly TRBD2 on 5 matching bases. Trimming cost V 0 bases and J 5 bases, with 10 bases left between them. This CDR3 region has 14 residues. Per the germline V gene, CDR1 is SNHLY and CDR2 is FYNNEI.

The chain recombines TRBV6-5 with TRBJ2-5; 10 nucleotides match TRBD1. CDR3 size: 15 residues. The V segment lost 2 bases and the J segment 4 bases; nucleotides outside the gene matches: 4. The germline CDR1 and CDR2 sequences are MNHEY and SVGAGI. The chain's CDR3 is CASSYDRGRVETQYF. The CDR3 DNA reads TGTGCCAGCAGTTACGACAGGGGGCGCGTAGAGACCCAGTACTTC.

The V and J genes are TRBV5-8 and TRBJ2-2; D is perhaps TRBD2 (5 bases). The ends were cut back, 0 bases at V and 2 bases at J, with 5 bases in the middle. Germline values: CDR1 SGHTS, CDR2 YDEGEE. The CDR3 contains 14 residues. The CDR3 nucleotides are TGTGCCAGCAGCTTGGGGACTAACACCGGGGAGCTGTTTTTT. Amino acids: CASSLGTNTGELFF.

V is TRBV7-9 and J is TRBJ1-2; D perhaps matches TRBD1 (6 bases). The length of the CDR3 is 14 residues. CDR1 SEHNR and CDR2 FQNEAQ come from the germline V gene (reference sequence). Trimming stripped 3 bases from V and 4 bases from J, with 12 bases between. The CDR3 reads CASSFDNRAYGYTF. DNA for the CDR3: TGTGCCAGCAGCTTCGACAACAGGGCCTATGGCTACACCTTC.

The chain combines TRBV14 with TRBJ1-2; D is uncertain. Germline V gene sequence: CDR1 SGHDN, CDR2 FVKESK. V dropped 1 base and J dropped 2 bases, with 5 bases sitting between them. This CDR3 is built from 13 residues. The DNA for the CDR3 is TGTGCCAGCAGCCAAGCATTGAACTATGGCTACACCTTC. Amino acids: CASSQALNYGYTF.

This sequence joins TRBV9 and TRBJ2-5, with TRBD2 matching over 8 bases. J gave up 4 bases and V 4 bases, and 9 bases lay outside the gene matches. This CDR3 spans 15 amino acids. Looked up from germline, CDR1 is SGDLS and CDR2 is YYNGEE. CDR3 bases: TGTGCCAGCAGCTTAGAAGCGGGGGTTGTAGAGACCCAGTACTTC. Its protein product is CASSLEAGVVETQYF.

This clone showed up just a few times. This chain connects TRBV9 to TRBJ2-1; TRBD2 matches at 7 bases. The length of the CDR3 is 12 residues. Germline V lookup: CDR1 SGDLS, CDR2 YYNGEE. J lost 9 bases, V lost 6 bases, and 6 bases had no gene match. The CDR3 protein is CASNAGVGEQFF. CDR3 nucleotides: TGTGCCAGCAACGCGGGAGTTGGTGAGCAGTTCTTC. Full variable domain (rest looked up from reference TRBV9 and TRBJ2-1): DSGVTQTPKHLITATGQRVTLRCSPRSGDLSVYWYQQSLDQGLQFLIQYYNGEERAKGNILERFSAQQFPDLHSELNLSSLELGDSALYFCASNAGVGEQFFGPGTRLTVL.

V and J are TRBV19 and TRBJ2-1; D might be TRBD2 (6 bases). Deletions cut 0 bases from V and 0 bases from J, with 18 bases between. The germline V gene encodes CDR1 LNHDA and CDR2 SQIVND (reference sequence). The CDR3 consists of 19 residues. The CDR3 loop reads CASSIDGTAVLSSYNEQFF. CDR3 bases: TGTGCCAGTAGTATAGACGGGACTGCTGTGCTTAGCTCCTACAATGAGCAGTTCTTC.

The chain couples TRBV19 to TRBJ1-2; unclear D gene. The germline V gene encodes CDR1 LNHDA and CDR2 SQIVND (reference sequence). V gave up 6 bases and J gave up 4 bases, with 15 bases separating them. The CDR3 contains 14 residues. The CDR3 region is CASRPLPAAYGYTF. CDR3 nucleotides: TGTGCCAGTAGACCCCTGCCGGCGGCCTATGGCTACACCTTC.

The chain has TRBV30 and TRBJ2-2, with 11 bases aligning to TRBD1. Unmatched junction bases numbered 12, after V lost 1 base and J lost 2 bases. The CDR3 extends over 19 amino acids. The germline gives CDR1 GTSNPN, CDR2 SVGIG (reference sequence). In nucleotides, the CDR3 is TGTGCCTGGAGTGGACCCCTTTTGGACAGGGGGCTCAACACCGGGGAGCTGTTTTTT. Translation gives CAWSGPLLDRGLNTGELFF.

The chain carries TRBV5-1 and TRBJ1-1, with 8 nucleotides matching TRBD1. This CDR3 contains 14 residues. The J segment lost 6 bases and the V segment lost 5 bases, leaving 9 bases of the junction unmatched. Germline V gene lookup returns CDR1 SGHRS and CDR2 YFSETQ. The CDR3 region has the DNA TGCGCCAGCAGTCCGCCGGGACAGGTTTCTGAAGCTTTCTTT. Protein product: CASSPPGQVSEAFF.

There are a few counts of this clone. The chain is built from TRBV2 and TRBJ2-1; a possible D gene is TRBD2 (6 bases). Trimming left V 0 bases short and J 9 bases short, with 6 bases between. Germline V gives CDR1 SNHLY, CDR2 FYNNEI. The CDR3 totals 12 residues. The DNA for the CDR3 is TGTGCCAGCAGTGAAGCGGAGGGTGAGCAGTTCTTC. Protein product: CASSEAEGEQFF.

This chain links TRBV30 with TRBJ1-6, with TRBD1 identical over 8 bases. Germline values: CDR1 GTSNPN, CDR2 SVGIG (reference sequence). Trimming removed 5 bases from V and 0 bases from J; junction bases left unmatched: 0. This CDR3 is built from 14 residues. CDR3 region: CAWGQGSYNSPLHF. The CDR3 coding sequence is TGTGCCTGGGGACAGGGCTCCTATAATTCACCCCTCCACTTT.

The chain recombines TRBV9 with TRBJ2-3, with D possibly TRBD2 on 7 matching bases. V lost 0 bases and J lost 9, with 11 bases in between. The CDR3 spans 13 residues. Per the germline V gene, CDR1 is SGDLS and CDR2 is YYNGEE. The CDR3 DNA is TGTGCCAGCAGCGTAGAGGGGGGGCAGACGCAGTATTTT. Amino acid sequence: CASSVEGGQTQYF.

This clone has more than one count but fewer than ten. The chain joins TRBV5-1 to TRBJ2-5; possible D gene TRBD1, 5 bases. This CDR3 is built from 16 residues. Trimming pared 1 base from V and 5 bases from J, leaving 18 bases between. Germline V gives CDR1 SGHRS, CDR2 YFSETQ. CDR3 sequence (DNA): TGCGCCAGCAGCTTGCTTGCAGGGCCCACCCTGGAGACCCAGTACTTC. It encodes CASSLLAGPTLETQYF.

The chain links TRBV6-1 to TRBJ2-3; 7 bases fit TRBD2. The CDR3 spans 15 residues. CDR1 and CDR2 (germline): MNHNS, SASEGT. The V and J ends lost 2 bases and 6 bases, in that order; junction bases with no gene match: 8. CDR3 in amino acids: CASSESWTREDTQYF. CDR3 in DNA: TGTGCCAGCAGTGAATCCTGGACTAGGGAGGATACGCAGTATTTT.

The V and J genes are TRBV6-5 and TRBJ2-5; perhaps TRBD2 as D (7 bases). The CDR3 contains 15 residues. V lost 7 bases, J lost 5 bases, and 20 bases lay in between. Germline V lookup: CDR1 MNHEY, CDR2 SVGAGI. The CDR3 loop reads CASTLGGGFQETQYF. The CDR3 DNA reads TGTGCCAGCACCCTAGGGGGGGGCTTCCAGGAGACCCAGTACTTC.

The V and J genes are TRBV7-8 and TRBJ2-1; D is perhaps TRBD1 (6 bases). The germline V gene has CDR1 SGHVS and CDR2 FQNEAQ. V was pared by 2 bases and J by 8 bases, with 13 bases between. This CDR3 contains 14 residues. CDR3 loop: CASSLRLRTDEQFF. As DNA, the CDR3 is TGTGCCAGCAGCTTAAGGCTCCGGACAGATGAGCAGTTCTTC.

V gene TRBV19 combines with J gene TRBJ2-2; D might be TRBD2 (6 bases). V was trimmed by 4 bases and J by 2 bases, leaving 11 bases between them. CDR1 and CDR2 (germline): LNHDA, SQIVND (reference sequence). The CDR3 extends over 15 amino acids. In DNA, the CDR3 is TGTGCCAGTAGTAGAGGGCGGGGTAACACCGGGGAGCTGTTTTTT. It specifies CASSRGRGNTGELFF.

CDR3 loop: CASSFSDGGRYEQYF. The CDR3 DNA reads TGTGCCAGCAGTTTCTCGGACGGAGGGAGGTACGAGCAGTACTTC. J is TRBJ2-7 and V is TRBV6-5, with a tentative D call TRBD2 (6 bases). The CDR3 length is 15 residues. The V and J ends lost 4 bases and 4 bases respectively, with 17 bases between them. From germline, CDR1 is MNHEY and CDR2 SVGAGI.

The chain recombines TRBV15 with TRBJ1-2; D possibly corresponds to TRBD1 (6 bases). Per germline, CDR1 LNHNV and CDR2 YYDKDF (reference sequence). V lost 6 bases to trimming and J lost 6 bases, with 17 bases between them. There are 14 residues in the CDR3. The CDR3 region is CATSPDRPSDGYTF. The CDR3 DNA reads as TGTGCCACCAGTCCCGACAGGCCGAGCGATGGCTACACCTTC.

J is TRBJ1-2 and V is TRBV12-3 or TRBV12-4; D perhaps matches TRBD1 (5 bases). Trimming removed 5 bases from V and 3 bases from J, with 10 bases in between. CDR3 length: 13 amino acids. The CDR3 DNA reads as TGTGCCAGCAGTGTTGACAGAGACTATGGCTACACCTTC. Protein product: CASSVDRDYGYTF.

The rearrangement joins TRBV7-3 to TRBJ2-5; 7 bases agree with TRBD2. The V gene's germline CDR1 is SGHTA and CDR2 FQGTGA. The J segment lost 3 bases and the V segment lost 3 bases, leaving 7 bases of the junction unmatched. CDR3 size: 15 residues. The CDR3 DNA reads TGTGCCAGCAGCTTGGGGAGGGCTTTTGAAGAGACCCAGTACTTC. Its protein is CASSLGRAFEETQYF.

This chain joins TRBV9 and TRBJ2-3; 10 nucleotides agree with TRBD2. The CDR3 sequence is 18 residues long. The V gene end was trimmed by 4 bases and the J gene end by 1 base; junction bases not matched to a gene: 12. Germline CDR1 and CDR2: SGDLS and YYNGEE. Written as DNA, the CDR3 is TGTGCCAGCAGCCTGGGGACTAGCGTAACGGTGGGCACAGATACGCAGTATTTT. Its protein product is CASSLGTSVTVGTDTQYF.